This T cell receptor (beta chain) comes out of a study of cytomegalovirus exposure and HLA in healthy donors. CDR3 length: 16 residues. Germline values: CDR1 LGHNA, CDR2 YNFKEQ. With 4 bases clipped from V and 6 bases from J, the junction kept 9 bases outside the gene matches. Primers: 60 Vbeta forward and 13 Jbeta reverse. Using immunoSEQ multiplex PCR, the repertoire was profiled, and TCRdb retains in-frame clones only, with some absent. The sample includes 130,000 or so clones, over 75% of them seen just once. Sequencing was performed on PBMCs. The sequence was collected from a man younger than 40 in good health and CMV-seronegative. This rearrangement joins TRBV4-2 to TRBJ2-3, with 11 nucleotides matching TRBD1. CDR3 DNA sequence: TGTGCCAGCAGCCCGGGACAGGGGGGGAGGGCGGATACGCAGTATTTT. It yields the protein CASSPGQGGRADTQYF.